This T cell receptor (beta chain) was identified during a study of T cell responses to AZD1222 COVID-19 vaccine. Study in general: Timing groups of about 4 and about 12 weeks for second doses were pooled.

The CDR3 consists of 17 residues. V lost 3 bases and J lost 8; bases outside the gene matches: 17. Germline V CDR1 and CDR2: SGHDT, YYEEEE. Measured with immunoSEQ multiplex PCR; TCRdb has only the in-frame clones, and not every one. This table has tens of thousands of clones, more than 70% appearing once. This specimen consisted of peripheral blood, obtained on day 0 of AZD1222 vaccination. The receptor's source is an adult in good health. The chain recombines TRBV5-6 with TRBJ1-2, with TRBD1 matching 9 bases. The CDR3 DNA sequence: TGTGCCAGCAGCTCCTTTACAGGGGGCGCAGGGTATACGGGCTACACCTTC. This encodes CASSSFTGGAGYTGYTF. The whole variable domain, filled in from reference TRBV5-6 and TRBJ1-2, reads DAGVTQSPTHLIKTRGQQVTLRCSPKSGHDTVSWYQQALGQGPQFIFQYYEEEERQRGNFPDRFSGHQFPNYSSELNVNALLLGDSALYLCASSSFTGGAGYTGYTFGSGTRLTVV.